The 14 T cell receptor beta chains listed next were all sequenced from one sample in a study of T-cell memory formation after mild COVID-19. TCRdb independently ran MiXCR on the 5' RACE reads; one entry per CDR3 protein. The table lists just under 150,000 distinct CDR3 sequences, roughly 21% of them singletons. Sequencing was performed on PBMCs or a T cell subset sorted from them (not recorded which). These receptors originate from an adult woman who had mild COVID-19 (a few samples of this study predate the infection). Cell type and time point are not known.

This clonotype was detected a few times. The V and J genes are TRBV7-3 and TRBJ2-1; 7 bases map to TRBD1. The V segment lost 5 bases and the J segment 4 bases; nucleotides outside the gene matches: 5. Germline V gives CDR1 SGHTA, CDR2 FQGTGA. The CDR3 runs to 14 residues. CDR3 sequence (DNA): TGTGCCAGCAGCCCGGGGACAGCTTACAATGAGCAGTTCTTC. As protein: CASSPGTAYNEQFF.

The genes are TRBV24-1 and TRBJ1-1, with 10 nucleotides matching TRBD1. The CDR3 covers 15 residues. CDR1 is KGHDR and CDR2 is SFDVKD in the germline V gene. The junction had 5 bases not matched to a gene; V was cut back by 4 bases and J by 4 bases. Here the CDR3 reads CATSDTGQGSTEAFF. The CDR3 region has the DNA TGTGCCACCAGTGACACGGGACAGGGGTCCACTGAAGCTTTCTTT.

The chain carries TRBV14 and TRBJ2-1, with a tentative D call TRBD1 (7 bases). Germline CDR1 and CDR2: SGHDN and FVKESK. The CDR3 covers 18 residues. Trimming cost V 2 bases and J 6 bases, with 23 bases left between them. The CDR3 coding sequence is TGTGCCAGCAGCCAAAGGGGACTTCGTCCGGAGGGGGCCAATGAGCAGTTCTTC. It encodes CASSQRGLRPEGANEQFF.

The chain links TRBV11-2 to TRBJ1-2; D may be TRBD1 (6 bases). The CDR3 spans 13 residues. The ends were cut back, 5 bases at V and 3 bases at J, with 10 bases in the middle. CDR1 is SGHAT, CDR2 FQNNGV, per germline. The CDR3 DNA is TGTGCCAGCAGCCGGGACAACTACTATGGCTACACCTTC. This encodes CASSRDNYYGYTF.

The chain combines TRBV28 with TRBJ2-3; 8 nucleotides agree with TRBD1. Germline V gives CDR1 MDHEN, CDR2 SYDVKM. The J segment lost 6 bases and the V segment lost 3 bases, leaving 8 bases of the junction unmatched. The CDR3 consists of 15 residues. CDR3 in amino acids: CASSFLGTGGDTQYF. The CDR3 bases are TGTGCCAGCAGTTTCCTGGGGACAGGAGGCGATACGCAGTATTTT.

J is TRBJ2-2 and V is TRBV7-2; D is perhaps TRBD1 (7 bases). V gave up 6 bases and J gave up 0 bases, with 14 bases separating them. The germline CDR1 and CDR2 sequences are SGHTA and FQGNSA. This CDR3 contains 16 residues. CDR3 DNA: TGTGCCAGCAGGGGGGGACAGCTCGCGAACACCGGGGAGCTGTTTTTT. Translating gives CASRGGQLANTGELFF.

This clonotype was counted ten times or more. V gene TRBV5-1 combines with J gene TRBJ2-3; perhaps TRBD2 as D (6 bases). Germline values: CDR1 SGHRS, CDR2 YFSETQ. This CDR3 region has 17 residues. Trimming took off 2 bases at V and 1 base at J, with 17 bases between the two ends. The CDR3 spells CASSFYGDLAGTDTQYF. The CDR3 bases are TGCGCCAGCAGCTTCTACGGAGATTTAGCGGGCACAGATACGCAGTATTTT.

The CDR3 here is CASSSVLSNEQFF. The CDR3 DNA is TGTGCCAGCAGCTCCGTGCTAAGCAATGAGCAGTTCTTC. V and J are TRBV7-8 and TRBJ2-1; D not certain. This CDR3 region has 13 residues. Germline V lookup: CDR1 SGHVS, CDR2 FQNEAQ. Trimming took 4 bases from V and 6 from J, leaving 10 bases between them.

In its sample, this clonotype was seen a few times. This chain's CDR3 is CASRSMTSGKETQYF. The CDR3 DNA reads TGTGCCAGCAGATCAATGACTAGCGGGAAAGAGACCCAGTACTTC. The chain carries TRBV12-3 or TRBV12-4 and TRBJ2-5, with 11 nucleotides matching TRBD2. The CDR3 is made up of 15 amino acids. Unmatched junction bases numbered 6, after V lost 6 bases and J lost 3 bases.

The V gene is TRBV30, the J gene TRBJ2-1; 7 bases align to TRBD2. Germline trimming cut 1 base from V and 6 bases from J; bases unmatched to any gene: 6. The CDR3 loop spans 14 amino acids. Germline CDR1 is GTSNPN and CDR2 is SVGIG (reference sequence). The CDR3 region is CAWSGGSRLNEQFF. The CDR3 bases are TGTGCCTGGAGTGGCGGGAGCAGGCTCAATGAGCAGTTCTTC.

The chain combines TRBV12-3 or TRBV12-4 with TRBJ1-5; 8 bases map to TRBD1. Unmatched junction bases numbered 5, after V lost 3 bases and J lost 1 base. CDR3 length: 16 residues. The CDR3 reads CASSFSGGRSNQPQHF. The DNA of the CDR3 is TGTGCCAGCAGTTTTTCAGGGGGCAGAAGCAATCAGCCCCAGCATTTT.

V is TRBV10-2 and J is TRBJ2-7; D is possibly TRBD2 (6 bases). V lost 8 bases and J lost 7, with 15 bases in between. The CDR3 has 12 amino acids. Germline CDR1 WSHSY, CDR2 SAAADI. The CDR3: CASRGTAPEQYF. In nucleotides, the CDR3 is TGCGCCAGCCGGGGGACCGCTCCTGAGCAGTACTTC.

The rearrangement links TRBV29-1 to TRBJ1-1; TRBD1 matches 8 bases. Germline loops: CDR1 SQVTM, CDR2 ANQGSEA. This CDR3 comprises 12 residues. V lost 3 bases to trimming and J lost 11 bases; unmatched junction nucleotides: 8. The CDR3: CSVDLDRAVAFF. Here the CDR3 DNA reads TGCAGCGTTGACCTGGACAGGGCGGTGGCTTTCTTT.

This sequence joins TRBV7-9 and TRBJ2-5, with 7 bases matching TRBD1. The V gene end was trimmed by 4 bases and the J gene end by 8 bases; junction bases not matched to a gene: 10. The CDR3 has 14 residues. Germline loops: CDR1 SEHNR, CDR2 FQNEAQ (reference sequence). CDR3: CASSSNDRVGTQYF. CDR3 bases: TGTGCCAGCAGCTCTAACGACAGGGTGGGAACCCAGTACTTC.